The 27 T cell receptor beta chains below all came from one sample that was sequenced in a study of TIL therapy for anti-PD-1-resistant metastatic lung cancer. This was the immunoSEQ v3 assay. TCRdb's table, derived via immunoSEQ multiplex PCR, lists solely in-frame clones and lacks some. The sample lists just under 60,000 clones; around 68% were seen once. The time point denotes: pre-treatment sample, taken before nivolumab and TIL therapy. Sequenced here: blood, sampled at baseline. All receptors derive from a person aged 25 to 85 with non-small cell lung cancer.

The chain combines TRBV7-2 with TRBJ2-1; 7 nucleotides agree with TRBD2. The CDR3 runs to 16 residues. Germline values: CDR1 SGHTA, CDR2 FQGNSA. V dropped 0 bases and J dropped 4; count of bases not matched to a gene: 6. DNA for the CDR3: TGTGCCAGCAGCTTAGCAGGGCTAGCGGTGTACAATGAGCAGTTCTTC. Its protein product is CASSLAGLAVYNEQFF. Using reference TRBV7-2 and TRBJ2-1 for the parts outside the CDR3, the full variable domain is GAGVSQSPSNKVTEKGKDVELRCDPISGHTALYWYRQSLGQGLEFLIYFQGNSAPDKSGLPSDRFSAERTGGSVSTLTIQRTQQEDSAVYLCASSLAGLAVYNEQFFGPGTRLTVL.

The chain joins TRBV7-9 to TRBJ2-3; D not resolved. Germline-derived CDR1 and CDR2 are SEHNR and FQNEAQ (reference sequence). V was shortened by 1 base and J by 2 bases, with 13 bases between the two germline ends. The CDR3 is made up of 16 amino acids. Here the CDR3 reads CASSLGYTPHTDTQYF. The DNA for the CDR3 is TGTGCCAGCAGCTTAGGATATACTCCCCACACAGATACGCAGTATTTT.

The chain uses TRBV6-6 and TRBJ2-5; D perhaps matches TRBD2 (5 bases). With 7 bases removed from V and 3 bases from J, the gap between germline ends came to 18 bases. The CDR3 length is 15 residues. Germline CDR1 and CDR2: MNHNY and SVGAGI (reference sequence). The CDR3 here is CASIPGGGKKETQYF. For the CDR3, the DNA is TGTGCCAGCATCCCTGGAGGCGGAAAGAAAGAGACCCAGTACTTC.

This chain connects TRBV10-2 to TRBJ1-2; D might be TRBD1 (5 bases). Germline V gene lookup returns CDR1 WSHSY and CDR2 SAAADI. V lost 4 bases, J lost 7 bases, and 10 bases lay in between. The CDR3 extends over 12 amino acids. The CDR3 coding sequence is TGCGCCAGCAGTGCGGCCAGGGTTGGCTACACCTTC. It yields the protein CASSAARVGYTF.

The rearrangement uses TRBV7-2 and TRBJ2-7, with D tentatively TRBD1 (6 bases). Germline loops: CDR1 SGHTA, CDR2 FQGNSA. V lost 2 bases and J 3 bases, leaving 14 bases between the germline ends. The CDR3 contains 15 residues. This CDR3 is CASSLQTGLSYEQYF. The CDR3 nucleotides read TGTGCCAGCAGCTTACAGACAGGCTTGAGCTACGAGCAGTACTTC.

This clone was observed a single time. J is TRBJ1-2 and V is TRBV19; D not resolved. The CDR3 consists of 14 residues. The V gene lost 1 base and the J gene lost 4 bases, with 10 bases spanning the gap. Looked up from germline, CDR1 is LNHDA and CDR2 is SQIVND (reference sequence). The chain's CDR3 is CASSIAFGLYGYTF. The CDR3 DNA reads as TGTGCCAGTAGTATAGCGTTCGGACTCTATGGCTACACCTTC.

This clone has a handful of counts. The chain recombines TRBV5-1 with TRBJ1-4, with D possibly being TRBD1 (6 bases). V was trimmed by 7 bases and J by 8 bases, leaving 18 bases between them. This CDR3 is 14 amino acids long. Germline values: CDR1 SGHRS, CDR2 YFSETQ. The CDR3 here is CASGLQGGEEKLFF. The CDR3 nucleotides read TGCGCCAGCGGACTACAGGGTGGAGAGGAAAAACTGTTTTTT.

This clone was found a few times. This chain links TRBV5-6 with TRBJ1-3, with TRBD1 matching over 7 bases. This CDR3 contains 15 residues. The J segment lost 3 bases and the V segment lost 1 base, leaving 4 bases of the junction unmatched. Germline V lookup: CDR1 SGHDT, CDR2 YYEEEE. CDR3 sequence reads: CASSLRQGGGNTIYF. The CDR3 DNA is TGTGCCAGCAGCTTGCGGCAGGGGGGTGGAAACACCATATATTTT.

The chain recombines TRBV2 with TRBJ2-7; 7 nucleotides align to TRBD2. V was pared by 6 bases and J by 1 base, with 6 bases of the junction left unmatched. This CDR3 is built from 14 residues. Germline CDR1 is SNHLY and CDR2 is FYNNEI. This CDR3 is CASSAGVGSYEQYF. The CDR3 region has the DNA TGTGCCAGCAGCGCGGGAGTAGGATCCTACGAGCAGTACTTC.

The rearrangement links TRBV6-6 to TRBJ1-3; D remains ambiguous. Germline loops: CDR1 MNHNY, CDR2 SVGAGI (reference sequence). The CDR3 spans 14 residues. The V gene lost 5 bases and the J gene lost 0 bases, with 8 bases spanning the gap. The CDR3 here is CASSNAYSGNTIYF. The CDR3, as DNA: TGTGCCAGCAGTAACGCATACTCTGGAAACACCATATATTTT.

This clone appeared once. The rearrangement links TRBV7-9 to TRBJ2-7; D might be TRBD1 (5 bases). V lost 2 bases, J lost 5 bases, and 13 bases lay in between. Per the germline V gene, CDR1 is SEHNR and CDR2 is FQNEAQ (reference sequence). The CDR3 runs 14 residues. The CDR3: CASSLLQGFDEQYF. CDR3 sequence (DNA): TGTGCCAGCAGCTTACTCCAGGGTTTCGACGAGCAGTACTTC.

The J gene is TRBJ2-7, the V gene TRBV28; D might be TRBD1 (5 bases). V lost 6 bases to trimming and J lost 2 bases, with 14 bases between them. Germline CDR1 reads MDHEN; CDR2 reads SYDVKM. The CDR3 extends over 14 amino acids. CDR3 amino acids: CASSPRTTTYEQYF. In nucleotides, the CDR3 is TGTGCCAGCAGCCCCCGGACAACTACCTACGAGCAGTACTTC.

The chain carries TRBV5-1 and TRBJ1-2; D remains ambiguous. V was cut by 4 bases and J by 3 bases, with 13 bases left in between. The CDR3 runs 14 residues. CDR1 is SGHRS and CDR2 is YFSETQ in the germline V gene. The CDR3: CASSVGLTDYGYTF. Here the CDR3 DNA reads TGCGCCAGCAGCGTCGGACTAACGGACTATGGCTACACCTTC.

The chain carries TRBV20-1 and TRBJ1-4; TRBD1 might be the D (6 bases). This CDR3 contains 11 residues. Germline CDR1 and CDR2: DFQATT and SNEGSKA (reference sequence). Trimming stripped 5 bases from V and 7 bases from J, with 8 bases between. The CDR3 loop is CSAGGGEKLFF. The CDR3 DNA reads TGCAGTGCTGGAGGGGGTGAAAAACTGTTTTTT.

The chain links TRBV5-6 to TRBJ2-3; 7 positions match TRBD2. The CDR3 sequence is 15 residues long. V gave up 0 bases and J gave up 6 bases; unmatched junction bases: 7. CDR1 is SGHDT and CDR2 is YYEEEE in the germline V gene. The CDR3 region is CASSLAGLGTDTQYF. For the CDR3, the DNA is TGTGCCAGCAGCTTGGCCGGACTAGGTACCGATACGCAGTATTTT.

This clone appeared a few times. The CDR3 nucleotides read TGTGCCAGTAGTATGGGGTGGACGGCTTATAGCAATCAGCCCCAGCATTTT. Its protein product is CASSMGWTAYSNQPQHF. This chain uses TRBV19 with TRBJ1-5; D remains ambiguous. The germline V gene encodes CDR1 LNHDA and CDR2 SQIVND (reference sequence). Trimming pared 3 bases from V and 0 bases from J, leaving 15 bases between. The CDR3 is 17 residues long.

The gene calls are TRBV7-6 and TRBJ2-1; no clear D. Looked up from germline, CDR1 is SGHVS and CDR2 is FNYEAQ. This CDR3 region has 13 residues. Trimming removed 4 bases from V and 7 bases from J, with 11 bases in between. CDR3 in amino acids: CASSYPNVNEQFF. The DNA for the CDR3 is TGTGCCAGCAGCTACCCCAATGTGAATGAGCAGTTCTTC. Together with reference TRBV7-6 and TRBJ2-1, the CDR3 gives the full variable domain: GAGVSQSPRYKVTKRGQDVALRCDPISGHVSLYWYRQALGQGPEFLTYFNYEAQQDKSGLPNDRFSAERPEGSISTLTIQRTEQRDSAMYRCASSYPNVNEQFFGPGTRLTVL.

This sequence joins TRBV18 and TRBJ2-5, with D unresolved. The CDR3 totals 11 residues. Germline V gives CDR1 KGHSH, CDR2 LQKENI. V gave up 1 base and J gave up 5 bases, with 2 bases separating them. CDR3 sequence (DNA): TGTGCCAGCTCACCACGGGAGACCCAGTACTTC. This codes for CASSPRETQYF.

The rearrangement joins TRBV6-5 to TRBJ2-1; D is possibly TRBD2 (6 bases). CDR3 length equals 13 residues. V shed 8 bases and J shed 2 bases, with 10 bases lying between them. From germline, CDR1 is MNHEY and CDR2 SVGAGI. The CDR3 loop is CASRDSTYNEQFF. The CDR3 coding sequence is TGTGCCAGCCGGGACTCAACCTACAATGAGCAGTTCTTC.

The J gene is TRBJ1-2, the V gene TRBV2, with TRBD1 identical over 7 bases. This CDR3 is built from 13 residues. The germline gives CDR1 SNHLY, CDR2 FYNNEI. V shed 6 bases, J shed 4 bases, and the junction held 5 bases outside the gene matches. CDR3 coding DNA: TGTGCCAGCAGAAACAGGGGTAGCTATGGCTACACCTTC. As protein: CASRNRGSYGYTF.

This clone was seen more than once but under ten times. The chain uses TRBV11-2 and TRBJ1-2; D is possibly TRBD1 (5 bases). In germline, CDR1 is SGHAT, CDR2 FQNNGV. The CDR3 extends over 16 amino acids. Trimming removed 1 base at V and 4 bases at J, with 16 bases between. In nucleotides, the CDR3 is TGTGCCAGCAGCTTAGGTCTTCCGGGGCTGGGCTATGGCTACACCTTC. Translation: CASSLGLPGLGYGYTF.

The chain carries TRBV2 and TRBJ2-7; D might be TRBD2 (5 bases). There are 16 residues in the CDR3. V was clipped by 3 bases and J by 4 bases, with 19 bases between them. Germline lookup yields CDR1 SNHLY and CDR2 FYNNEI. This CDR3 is CASSDSGIRAEYEQYF. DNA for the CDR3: TGTGCCAGCAGTGACTCGGGGATTCGGGCGGAATACGAGCAGTACTTC.

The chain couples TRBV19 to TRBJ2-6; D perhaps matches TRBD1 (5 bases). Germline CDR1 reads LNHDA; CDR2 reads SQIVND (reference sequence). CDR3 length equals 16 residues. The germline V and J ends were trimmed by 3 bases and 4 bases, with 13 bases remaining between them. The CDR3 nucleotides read TGTGCCAGTAGTATGGCAGGGAAGTCCGGGGCCAACGTCCTGACTTTC. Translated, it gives CASSMAGKSGANVLTF. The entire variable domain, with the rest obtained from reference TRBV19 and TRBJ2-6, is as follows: DGGITQSPKYLFRKEGQNVTLSCEQNLNHDAMYWYRQDPGQGLRLIYYSQIVNDFQKGDIAEGYSVSREKKESFPLTVTSAQKNPTAFYLCASSMAGKSGANVLTFGAGSRLTVL.

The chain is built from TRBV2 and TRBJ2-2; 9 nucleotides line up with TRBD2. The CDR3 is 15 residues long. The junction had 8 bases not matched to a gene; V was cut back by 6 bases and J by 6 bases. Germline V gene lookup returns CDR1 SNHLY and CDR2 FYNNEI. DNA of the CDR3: TGTGCCAGCAGACCGGGACTAGCTCGGGCCGGGGAGCTGTTTTTT. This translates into CASRPGLARAGELFF.

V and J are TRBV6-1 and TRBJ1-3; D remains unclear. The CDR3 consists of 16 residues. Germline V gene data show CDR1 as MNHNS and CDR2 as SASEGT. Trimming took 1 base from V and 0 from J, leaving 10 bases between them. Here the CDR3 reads CASSEVRGTSGNTIYF. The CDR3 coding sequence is TGTGCCAGCAGTGAAGTCCGGGGAACCTCTGGAAACACCATATATTTT.

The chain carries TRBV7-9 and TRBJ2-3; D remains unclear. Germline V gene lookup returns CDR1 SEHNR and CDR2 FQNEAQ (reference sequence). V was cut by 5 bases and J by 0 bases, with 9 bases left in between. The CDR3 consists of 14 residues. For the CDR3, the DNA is TGTGCCAGCAGCCTAGGATACAGCACAGATACGCAGTATTTT. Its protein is CASSLGYSTDTQYF.

The CDR3: CASSSGGDTQYF. CDR3 sequence (DNA): TGCGCCAGCAGTTCGGGGGGAGATACGCAGTATTTT. The chain recombines TRBV5-1 with TRBJ2-3; 7 positions agree with TRBD2. Germline V lookup: CDR1 SGHRS, CDR2 YFSETQ. The CDR3 is 12 residues long. V dropped 5 bases and J dropped 5; count of bases not matched to a gene: 2.